There are a few counts of the clone carrying this T cell receptor (beta chain). Its target is unknown. The data are from a study of T cell repertoires in cytomegalovirus infection. TCRdb recomputed calls from the reads with MiXCR, one row per CDR3 protein. The sample contains 650,000 to 900,000 distinct CDR3 sequences, 25% to 30% of which appear only once. Study observations and caveats: Of the TCR beta families, the public ones yielded a cumulative frequency that identified carriers of CMV plus the relevant HLA. Across the ex vivo response, the dominant clonotypes were HLA-C-restricted CMV-specific TCR beta clonotypes.

Between the trimmed V and J ends, which lost 7 bases and 6 bases, there was a span of 12 bases. CDR3 length: 12 amino acids. Germline CDR1 and CDR2: SGHTA and FQGNSA. The chain is built from TRBV7-2 and TRBJ1-1, with D uncertain. Here the sequenced sample was cultured CD8+ T cells from PBMCs, taken from culture after CMV antigen stimulation. The sequence was collected from a human donor in good health (CMV status not recorded). Some clones in this sample may be carry-over from other donors' samples. The CDR3 sequence: CASTYTPSEAFF. The CDR3 coding sequence is TGTGCCAGCACGTATACTCCCTCTGAAGCTTTCTTT.